The 3 T cell receptor beta chains reported below all come from one sample, sequenced in a study of T-cell memory formation after mild COVID-19. TCRdb passed the 5' RACE reads through MiXCR, listing each CDR3 protein once. The sample records more than 150,000 distinct CDR3 sequences, less than 20% being singletons. The specimen was PBMCs or a T cell subset sorted from them (not recorded which). Source of these receptors: a man younger than 30 who had mild COVID-19 (a few samples of this study predate the infection). Cell type and time point are not known.

V is TRBV4-3 and J is TRBJ1-1; maybe TRBD1 (5 bases). Trimming removed 0 bases at V and 4 bases at J, with 9 bases between. The CDR3 runs 14 residues. Germline values: CDR1 LGHNA, CDR2 YSLEER. This CDR3 is CASSQEGRATEAFF. CDR3 DNA: TGCGCCAGCAGCCAAGAAGGCAGGGCCACTGAAGCTTTCTTT.

A few counts support this clonotype. The rearrangement uses TRBV12-3 or TRBV12-4 and TRBJ1-2; D is possibly TRBD1 (6 bases). Trimming left V 6 bases short and J 8 bases short, with 13 bases between. The CDR3 spans 12 residues. The CDR3 DNA follows: TGTGCCAGCAGCTTTACAGGGAACGGCTACACCTTC. Translation gives CASSFTGNGYTF.

This chain connects TRBV28 to TRBJ1-2; a weak D match, TRBD1 (5 bases). The germline CDR1 and CDR2 sequences are MDHEN and SYDVKM. Trimming took off 5 bases at V and 4 bases at J, with 14 bases between the two ends. The length of the CDR3 is 14 residues. In nucleotides, the CDR3 is TGTGCCAGCAGTACACCGGGACGGACCTATGGCTACACCTTC. This gives the protein CASSTPGRTYGYTF.